The rows below give T cell receptor beta chains drawn from one sample of a study of blood T cells in healthy people across ages. Via MiXCR, TCRdb re-called the 5' RACE reads, giving one row per CDR3 protein. The data hold 1.5 million to 2 million distinct CDR3 sequences, with roughly two fifths observed a single time. The sample taken for sequencing was blood. These receptors were taken from a human donor in good health. Each CDR3 is given with its conserved first and last residue. Each record gives: D gene, clone size, CDR3 length, V gene, J gene, CDR3 DNA, CDR3 protein. D genes are given only for firm matches. Clone size appears in some rows only: once, few, many, or a class for an expanded clone.

.,.,16,TRBV5-1,TRBJ2-1,TGCGCCAGCAGCTTGGAGTCCAGGTCCCTGGGGAGTGAGCAGTTCTTC,CASSLESRSLGSEQFF
.,few,14,TRBV6-5,TRBJ1-6,TGTGCCAGCCAAACAGGGACGTATAATTCACCCCTCCACTTT,CASQTGTYNSPLHF
.,.,18,TRBV20-1,TRBJ1-5,TGCAGTGCTAGAGATATCGTTGAGGGGGGGGCACGCAATCAGCCCCAGCATTTT,CSARDIVEGGARNQPQHF
.,few,16,TRBV24-1,TRBJ2-4,TGTGCCACCAGTGACCGGGACACCGGAGCCAAAAACATTCAGTACTTC,CATSDRDTGAKNIQYF
.,many,13,TRBV7-9,TRBJ2-7,TGTGCCAGCAGCCCCCGCGGACAGACCGAGCAGTACTTC,CASSPRGQTEQYF
TRBD1,.,16,TRBV3-1,TRBJ2-1,TGTGCCAGCAGCCAAGAACGTAGGACAGGGGACAATGAGCAGTTCTTC,CASSQERRTGDNEQFF
.,few,14,TRBV2,TRBJ2-5,TGTGCCAGCAGGGGACCTACGAAGAAAGAGACCCAGTACTTC,CASRGPTKKETQYF
.,few,13,TRBV6-2/TRBV6-3,TRBJ2-5,TGTGCCAGCTTAGACTTGTACCAAGAGACCCAGTACTTC,CASLDLYQETQYF
.,.,17,TRBV24-1,TRBJ2-6,TGTGCCACCGGTGATTGGGGAAGTAGCTCTGGGGCCAACGTCCTGACTTTC,CATGDWGSSSGANVLTF
TRBD1,few,16,TRBV7-8,TRBJ2-1,TGTGCCAGCAGCTCGGACAGGGGAGCCTACTACAATGAGCAGTTCTTC,CASSSDRGAYYNEQFF
TRBD1,.,16,TRBV27,TRBJ2-5,TGTGCCAGCAGTCTATCACAGGGGGCCGCGGGGGAGACCCAGTACTTC,CASSLSQGAAGETQYF
.,.,16,TRBV7-9,TRBJ2-5,TGTGCCAGCAGCTCTCTCAAGGACGGACCAAGGGGAGAGCAGTACTTC,CASSSLKDGPRGEQYF
TRBD1,.,15,TRBV20-1,TRBJ2-5,TGCAGTGCCCCTCCCGGACAGGCCCCTGGGGTGTCCCAGTACTTC,CSAPPGQAPGVSQYF
TRBD2,.,13,TRBV5-1,TRBJ2-3,TGCGCCAGCAGCGAGACTAGCCACGATACGCAGTATTTT,CASSETSHDTQYF
.,few,14,TRBV12-3/TRBV12-4,TRBJ1-1,TGTGCCAGCAGTGGTCTCCGGGCCGGCACTGAAGCTTTCTTT,CASSGLRAGTEAFF
TRBD1,many,12,TRBV20-1,TRBJ2-7,TGCAGTGCTAGACAGGGGGACTACGAGCAGTACTTC,CSARQGDYEQYF
.,.,14,TRBV6-6,TRBJ2-1,TGTGCCAGCACCCTACCGGACGGAAACAATGAGCAGTTCTTC,CASTLPDGNNEQFF
.,few,16,TRBV5-6,TRBJ1-2,TGTGCCAGCAGCTCGCCGGGACACGGGGACAACTATGGCTACACCTTC,CASSSPGHGDNYGYTF
.,.,15,TRBV19,TRBJ2-3,TGTGCCAGTAGCATGATTGGTGAAACCCCGTATACGCAGTATTTT,CASSMIGETPYTQYF
.,.,13,TRBV6-5,TRBJ2-3,TGTGCCAGCAGTTCAGGGGCGGCAGATACGCAGTATTTT,CASSSGAADTQYF
.,few,13,TRBV3-1,TRBJ2-7,TGTGCCAGCAGCCACGGGACACAATACGAGCAGTACTTC,CASSHGTQYEQYF
.,.,11,TRBV2,TRBJ1-2,TGTGCCGAGTCAAACAGGGAGGGCTACACCTTC,CAESNREGYTF